These T cell receptor beta chains were read from a single sample in a study of T cells after yellow fever vaccination. Each CDR3 protein gets one entry after TCRdb re-called the 5' RACE reads with MiXCR. There are some 350,000 distinct CDR3 sequences in the sample; around 4.1% occur only once, and 20% to 25% lies in the top ten. This sample comprised PBMCs, obtained 5 days after the yellow fever booster vaccination. These receptors were collected from a man younger than 35 who received the YFV17D yellow fever vaccine. CDR3s leave out the opening cysteine and the closing phenylalanine or tryptophan. The order of the fields is CDR3 length, J gene, V gene, CDR3 protein.

length: 12
J: TRBJ1-4
V: TRBV7-2
CDR3: ASRSGQFNEKLF

length: 10
J: TRBJ2-7
V: TRBV19
CDR3: ASSIGGNEQY

length: 10
J: TRBJ2-7
V: TRBV7-2
CDR3: ASSLYGGEQY

length: 11
J: TRBJ2-3
V: TRBV7-6
CDR3: ASSPVMRDTQY

length: 16
J: TRBJ2-1
V: TRBV5-6
CDR3: ASSLDRAALMTPNEQF

length: 13
J: TRBJ2-7
V: TRBV7-9
CDR3: ASSPGGGLPYEQY

length: 11
J: TRBJ2-1
V: TRBV6-2/TRBV6-3
CDR3: ASRRGSYNEQF

length: 11
J: TRBJ1-1
V: TRBV20-1
CDR3: SALAGYDTEAF

length: 12
J: TRBJ1-3
V: TRBV7-9
CDR3: ASSSSGAGNTIY

length: 11
J: TRBJ1-2
V: TRBV6-2/TRBV6-3
CDR3: AGSGQGRYGYT

length: 12
J: TRBJ2-7
V: TRBV5-1
CDR3: ASSLTSGNYEQY

length: 14
J: TRBJ1-2
V: TRBV28
CDR3: ASSTGTGTYGYGYT

length: 14
J: TRBJ1-2
V: TRBV12-3/TRBV12-4
CDR3: ASSSPPRQGPYGYT

length: 12
J: TRBJ2-4
V: TRBV20-1
CDR3: SARSGGAKNIQY

length: 12
J: TRBJ1-1
V: TRBV12-3/TRBV12-4
CDR3: ASSLRPLGTEAF

length: 14
J: TRBJ2-5
V: TRBV5-1
CDR3: ASSLVIHDSQETQY

length: 13
J: TRBJ2-1
V: TRBV3-1
CDR3: ASSHETSGYNEQF

length: 12
J: TRBJ1-1
V: TRBV6-6
CDR3: ASSYSTGTTEAF

length: 12
J: TRBJ2-1
V: TRBV20-1
CDR3: SASGTSGGTEQF

length: 14
J: TRBJ2-1
V: TRBV11-2
CDR3: ASSLDWESSYNEQF

length: 12
J: TRBJ1-1
V: TRBV7-9
CDR3: ASSPRGATTEAF

length: 17
J: TRBJ1-6
V: TRBV18
CDR3: ASSPTDRGRIFSNSPLH

length: 12
J: TRBJ1-2
V: TRBV20-1
CDR3: SATKTGLNYGYT

length: 10
J: TRBJ1-1
V: TRBV7-9
CDR3: ASTPEGTEAF

length: 11
J: TRBJ1-2
V: TRBV20-1
CDR3: SASRGANYGYT

length: 11
J: TRBJ1-1
V: TRBV10-3
CDR3: AISETRDTEAF

length: 13
J: TRBJ2-2
V: TRBV5-1
CDR3: ASSLVAGKAGELF

length: 12
J: TRBJ1-5
V: TRBV6-2/TRBV6-3
CDR3: ASKSPRNDQPQH

length: 11
J: TRBJ2-1
V: TRBV4-1
CDR3: ASSQVDSNEQF

length: 14
J: TRBJ1-1
V: TRBV18
CDR3: ASSPSLDRISTEAF

length: 13
J: TRBJ1-4
V: TRBV4-1
CDR3: ASSQLDRGGEKLF

length: 13
J: TRBJ1-5
V: TRBV19
CDR3: ASSIKSVPYQPQH

length: 11
J: TRBJ2-3
V: TRBV4-3
CDR3: ASSQDIWGAQY

length: 14
J: TRBJ2-3
V: TRBV15
CDR3: ATSRERDYGTDTQY

length: 13
J: TRBJ1-3
V: TRBV5-1
CDR3: ASSLVGGTGNTIY

length: 14
J: TRBJ2-2
V: TRBV7-2
CDR3: ASRNSGPTNTGELF

length: 9
J: TRBJ2-2
V: TRBV29-1
CDR3: SVANTGELF

length: 19
J: TRBJ2-1
V: TRBV5-6
CDR3: ASSHRALRENLSSSYNEQF

length: 11
J: TRBJ1-4
V: TRBV10-3
CDR3: ATRAPFQEKLF

length: 14
J: TRBJ2-2
V: TRBV5-1
CDR3: ASSLDTTSGPGELF

length: 12
J: TRBJ1-2
V: TRBV18
CDR3: ASSLSRDGDGYT

length: 13
J: TRBJ2-1
V: TRBV4-1
CDR3: ASSQDWVREGEQF

length: 15
J: TRBJ2-3
V: TRBV7-2
CDR3: ASSLVAAGYLTDTLY

length: 19
J: TRBJ1-2
V: TRBV19
CDR3: ASSRLGHPETLRSRDYGYT

length: 14
J: TRBJ1-1
V: TRBV5-4
CDR3: ASSPGGGQGIVGAF

length: 15
J: TRBJ1-4
V: TRBV12-3/TRBV12-4
CDR3: ASSLDLQAGPSEKLF